These T cell receptor beta chains were read from a single sample in a study of early T cells in non-severe SARS-CoV-2 infection. TCRdb independently ran MiXCR on the 5' RACE reads; one entry per CDR3 protein. The table shows fewer than 100,000 distinct CDR3 sequences, with around 8.7% occurring only once. Sequenced: whole blood. These receptors originate from an adult who was a healthcare worker with PCR-confirmed SARS-CoV-2 infection or an uninfected control (not recorded which). Both conserved end residues are part of each CDR3. Fields, in order: J gene, D gene, V gene, clone size, CDR3 protein, CDR3 DNA. A D gene is named only where the DNA matches it firmly. Clone size appears in some rows only: once, few, many, or a class for an expanded clone.

j_gene: TRBJ2-7; d_gene: TRBD2; v_gene: TRBV5-1; abundance: NA; CDR3aa: CASRSGSGGYEQYF; CDR3nt: TGCGCCAGCCGATCCGGTAGCGGGGGCTACGAGCAGTACTTC
j_gene: TRBJ2-1; d_gene: NA; v_gene: TRBV3-1; abundance: many; CDR3aa: CASSPLRATPNEQFF; CDR3nt: TGTGCCAGCAGCCCGCTCCGAGCTACCCCCAATGAGCAGTTCTTC
j_gene: TRBJ1-1; d_gene: NA; v_gene: TRBV20-1; abundance: many; CDR3aa: CSARVSWQAWTEAFF; CDR3nt: TGCAGTGCTAGAGTGTCGTGGCAGGCGTGGACTGAAGCTTTCTTT
j_gene: TRBJ2-1; d_gene: TRBD2; v_gene: TRBV29-1; abundance: few; CDR3aa: CSVVAGAYNEQFF; CDR3nt: TGCAGCGTTGTTGCGGGGGCCTACAATGAGCAGTTCTTC
j_gene: TRBJ1-3; d_gene: NA; v_gene: TRBV28; abundance: many; CDR3aa: CASKPREYSGNTIYF; CDR3nt: TGTGCCAGCAAGCCCAGGGAGTACTCTGGAAACACCATATATTTT
j_gene: TRBJ2-1; d_gene: NA; v_gene: TRBV28; abundance: many; CDR3aa: CASSISPPYNEQFF; CDR3nt: TGTGCCAGCAGCATAAGCCCCCCCTACAATGAGCAGTTCTTC
j_gene: TRBJ2-7; d_gene: NA; v_gene: TRBV5-4; abundance: many; CDR3aa: CASSLGVEMQMMYF; CDR3nt: TGTGCCAGCAGCTTGGGAGTAGAAATGCAGATGATGTACTTC
j_gene: TRBJ2-3; d_gene: NA; v_gene: TRBV24-1; abundance: many; CDR3aa: CATSLTGVWDTQYF; CDR3nt: TGTGCCACCAGTCTTACGGGAGTATGGGATACGCAGTATTTT
j_gene: TRBJ2-1; d_gene: NA; v_gene: TRBV28; abundance: NA; CDR3aa: CASSLSLSPGAFHEQFF; CDR3nt: TGTGCCAGCAGTTTATCCTTGAGTCCGGGGGCGTTCCATGAGCAGTTCTTC
j_gene: TRBJ1-1; d_gene: NA; v_gene: TRBV9; abundance: few; CDR3aa: CASSVGAPSTEAFF; CDR3nt: TGTGCCAGCAGCGTGGGGGCGCCGAGCACTGAAGCTTTCTTT
j_gene: TRBJ2-7; d_gene: NA; v_gene: TRBV7-2; abundance: many; CDR3aa: CASSFAADSREQYF; CDR3nt: TGTGCCAGCAGCTTTGCCGCGGACTCCCGCGAGCAGTACTTC
j_gene: TRBJ2-1; d_gene: TRBD2; v_gene: TRBV7-8; abundance: NA; CDR3aa: CASSLVAGVGNEQFF; CDR3nt: TGTGCCAGCAGCTTAGTAGCGGGAGTGGGGAATGAGCAGTTCTTC
j_gene: TRBJ2-3; d_gene: TRBD2; v_gene: TRBV6-4; abundance: many; CDR3aa: CASSDSLAGVDTQYF; CDR3nt: TGTGCCAGCAGTGACTCCTTAGCGGGAGTTGATACGCAGTATTTT
j_gene: TRBJ1-2; d_gene: NA; v_gene: TRBV27; abundance: NA; CDR3aa: CASGRLYGYTF; CDR3nt: TGTGCCAGCGGGCGTCTCTATGGCTACACCTTC
j_gene: TRBJ2-3; d_gene: TRBD2; v_gene: TRBV5-1; abundance: NA; CDR3aa: CASSAGLAGVTDTQYF; CDR3nt: TGCGCCAGCAGCGCCGGACTAGCGGGAGTTACAGATACGCAGTATTTT
j_gene: TRBJ2-3; d_gene: NA; v_gene: TRBV12-3/TRBV12-4; abundance: few; CDR3aa: CASSFWRDSTDTQYF; CDR3nt: TGTGCCAGCAGTTTTTGGCGGGATAGCACAGATACGCAGTATTTT
j_gene: TRBJ2-3; d_gene: TRBD2; v_gene: TRBV7-9; abundance: NA; CDR3aa: CASSAVAGAVDTQYF; CDR3nt: TGTGCCAGCAGCGCAGTAGCGGGAGCGGTAGATACGCAGTATTTT
j_gene: TRBJ2-1; d_gene: NA; v_gene: TRBV25-1; abundance: few; CDR3aa: CASSGAGQFNNEQFF; CDR3nt: TGTGCCAGCAGTGGGGCGGGACAGTTCAACAATGAGCAGTTCTTC
j_gene: TRBJ2-7; d_gene: NA; v_gene: TRBV5-1; abundance: many; CDR3aa: CASSVDTSYEQYF; CDR3nt: TGCGCCAGCAGCGTGGACACCTCCTACGAGCAGTACTTC
j_gene: TRBJ2-4; d_gene: NA; v_gene: TRBV28; abundance: NA; CDR3aa: CASRGVAKNIQYF; CDR3nt: TGTGCCAGCAGAGGTGTGGCTAAAAACATTCAGTACTTC
j_gene: TRBJ2-1; d_gene: NA; v_gene: TRBV7-2; abundance: many; CDR3aa: CASSLNRGGEQFF; CDR3nt: TGTGCCAGCAGCTTAAATAGGGGCGGTGAGCAGTTCTTC
j_gene: TRBJ2-1; d_gene: TRBD2; v_gene: TRBV20-1; abundance: many; CDR3aa: CSARVGTSGNDEQFF; CDR3nt: TGCAGTGCTAGAGTCGGGACTAGCGGGAACGATGAGCAGTTCTTC
j_gene: TRBJ2-7; d_gene: NA; v_gene: TRBV28; abundance: many; CDR3aa: CATAGRSYEQYF; CDR3nt: TGTGCCACCGCGGGGAGGTCCTACGAGCAGTACTTC
j_gene: TRBJ2-1; d_gene: NA; v_gene: TRBV11-2; abundance: many; CDR3aa: CASSLERYGNEQFF; CDR3nt: TGTGCCAGCAGCTTAGAACGCTACGGCAATGAGCAGTTCTTC
j_gene: TRBJ2-7; d_gene: NA; v_gene: TRBV11-2; abundance: many; CDR3aa: CASSPNPAGRSYEQYF; CDR3nt: TGTGCCAGCAGCCCAAACCCAGCAGGGCGGTCCTACGAGCAGTACTTC
j_gene: TRBJ2-5; d_gene: TRBD2; v_gene: TRBV15; abundance: NA; CDR3aa: CATSRGDGRDRETQYF; CDR3nt: TGTGCCACCAGCAGAGGGGACGGGAGGGACCGAGAGACCCAGTACTTC
j_gene: TRBJ2-7; d_gene: TRBD2; v_gene: TRBV27; abundance: many; CDR3aa: CASRGRTSGRFEYF; CDR3nt: TGTGCCAGCAGGGGGAGGACTAGCGGGAGGTTCGAGTACTTC
j_gene: TRBJ2-2; d_gene: NA; v_gene: TRBV6-5; abundance: NA; CDR3aa: CASKTRDPRPGELFF; CDR3nt: TGTGCCAGCAAAACTCGGGATCCACGCCCCGGGGAGCTGTTTTTT
j_gene: TRBJ2-3; d_gene: TRBD2; v_gene: TRBV9; abundance: NA; CDR3aa: CASSVAGGSSGTDTQYF; CDR3nt: TGTGCCAGCAGCGTGGCGGGAGGGTCCAGTGGCACAGATACGCAGTATTTT
j_gene: TRBJ2-1; d_gene: TRBD1; v_gene: TRBV7-9; abundance: many; CDR3aa: CASSSPGTAVMNEQFF; CDR3nt: TGTGCCAGCAGCTCCCCCGGGACAGCCGTCATGAATGAGCAGTTCTTC
j_gene: TRBJ2-7; d_gene: NA; v_gene: TRBV3-1; abundance: few; CDR3aa: CASSQLEEQYF; CDR3nt: TGTGCCAGCAGCCAACTGGAGGAGCAGTACTTC
j_gene: TRBJ2-7; d_gene: NA; v_gene: TRBV28; abundance: few; CDR3aa: CASSPRGSYEQYF; CDR3nt: TGTGCCAGCAGCCCCCGGGGCTCCTACGAGCAGTACTTC
j_gene: TRBJ2-1; d_gene: NA; v_gene: TRBV7-3; abundance: many; CDR3aa: CASSPEADPSYNEQFF; CDR3nt: TGTGCCAGCAGCCCCGAAGCGGATCCCTCCTATAATGAGCAGTTCTTC
j_gene: TRBJ1-3; d_gene: NA; v_gene: TRBV10-1; abundance: many; CDR3aa: CASSAGIGNTIYF; CDR3nt: TGCGCCAGCAGCGCAGGGATCGGAAACACCATATATTTT
j_gene: TRBJ2-3; d_gene: TRBD2; v_gene: TRBV19; abundance: NA; CDR3aa: CASSIDASGRGAETQYF; CDR3nt: TGTGCCAGTAGTATAGATGCTAGCGGGAGAGGGGCCGAGACGCAGTATTTT
j_gene: TRBJ2-7; d_gene: NA; v_gene: TRBV4-1; abundance: NA; CDR3aa: CASSQRLVYEQYF; CDR3nt: TGCGCCAGCAGCCAGAGGCTGGTCTACGAGCAGTACTTC
j_gene: TRBJ2-1; d_gene: TRBD2; v_gene: TRBV19; abundance: NA; CDR3aa: CAISAGTSGKGSRDEQFF; CDR3nt: TGTGCCATATCCGCGGGGACTAGCGGGAAGGGGAGTCGCGATGAGCAGTTCTTC